This record concerns one T cell receptor (beta chain) sequence. The cohort comprised adults aged roughly 18 to 95 years residing in about 25 US areas. Participant-given clinical history determined each cohort assignment. The record originates from a study of blood T cell repertoires in COVID-19. On the study more broadly: T cells, B-cell-depleted T cells, or PBMCs supplied cDNA or gDNA.

The trim removed 2 bases at V and 9 bases at J, leaving 9 bases unmatched. The CDR3 totals 16 residues. The germline V gene has CDR1 SGHAT and CDR2 FQNNGV. Source study methods: Reference gene primer amplification gave nucleated cell count estimates. Only in-frame clones appear in the TCRdb table, and some are missing; sequencing was by immunoSEQ multiplex PCR. The DNA gave D and trimming, while V, J and clone size come from that table. This table holds a few hundred thousand clones, about 88% found once. The sample comprised PBMCs or T cells enriched from blood (not recorded which). This chain links TRBV11-2 with TRBJ2-1; 11 bases are shared with TRBD2. This receptor was obtained from a woman aged 18 to 35 who had recovered from COVID-19. The CDR3 sequence: CASSLYVAGGPGEQFF. CDR3 DNA: TGTGCCAGCAGCTTATACGTAGCGGGGGGGCCCGGTGAGCAGTTCTTC. Using reference TRBV11-2 and TRBJ2-1 for the parts outside the CDR3, the full variable domain is EAGVAQSPRYKIIEKRQSVAFWCNPISGHATLYWYQQILGQGPKLLIQFQNNGVVDDSQLPKDRFSAERLKGVDSTLKIQPAKLEDSAVYLCASSLYVAGGPGEQFFGPGTRLTVL.